This entry describes one T cell receptor beta chain. Its antigen remains unknown. No conserved phenylalanine or tryptophan is present at the end of the CDR3, so a read error is the likely explanation. The record originates from a study of T cells in Graves' hyperthyroidism and ophthalmopathy. Researchers took RNA transcripts and amplified the TCR beta CDR3 regions from them. The HTBI set primed first-round TCR CDR3 RT-PCR. TCRdb itself ran the multiplex PCR reads through MiXCR, one entry per CDR3 protein. The sample has 370,000 or so distinct CDR3 sequences; roughly 12% are singletons. Findings and caveats of the study: In the blood, most expanded thyroid clonotypes above 0.001 appeared as well.

The specimen sequenced was blood. The TCR sequence derives from a young man with Graves' hyperthyroidism that later progressed to Graves' ophthalmopathy.

The CDR3 loop reads CASNMRGPRNQPQHL. CDR3 bases: TGTGCCAGTAATATGAGGGGGCCTCGCAATCAGCCCCAGCATCTT. The chain combines TRBV19 with TRBJ1-5; TRBD1 agrees at 7 bases. The CDR3 consists of 15 residues. V lost 7 bases and J lost 2; bases outside the gene matches: 8. CDR1 and CDR2 (germline): LNHDA, SQIVND (reference sequence).